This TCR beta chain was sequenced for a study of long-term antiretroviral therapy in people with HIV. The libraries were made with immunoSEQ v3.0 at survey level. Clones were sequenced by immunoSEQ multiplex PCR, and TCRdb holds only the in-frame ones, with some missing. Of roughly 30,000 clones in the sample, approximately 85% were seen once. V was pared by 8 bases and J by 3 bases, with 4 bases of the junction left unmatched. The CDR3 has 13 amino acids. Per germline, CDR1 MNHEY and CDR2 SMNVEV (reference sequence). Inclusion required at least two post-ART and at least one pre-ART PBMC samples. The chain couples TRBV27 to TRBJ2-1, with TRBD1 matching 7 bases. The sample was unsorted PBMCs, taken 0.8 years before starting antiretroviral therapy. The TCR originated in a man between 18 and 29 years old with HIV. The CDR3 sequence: CASARDSYNEQFF. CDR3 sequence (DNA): TGTGCCAGCGCCCGGGACAGCTACAATGAGCAGTTCTTC.